The rows below give T cell receptor beta chains drawn from one sample of a study of blood T cell repertoires in COVID-19. Sequenced by immunoSEQ multiplex PCR; TCRdb stores in-frame clones only, minus some. The sample has about 160,000 clones, 85% seen once. Sequencing was carried out using peripheral blood. The receptors were sampled from a human donor with acute or convalescent COVID-19. The donor label of this sample is uncertain. The CDR3 runs from the conserved cysteine through the conserved F or W. The order of the fields is V gene, J gene, CDR3 protein.

v_call: TRBV9
j_call: TRBJ1-1
cdr3_aa: CASSPYLMNTEAFF

v_call: TRBV5-1
j_call: TRBJ2-7
cdr3_aa: CASSPGTGSSYEQYF

v_call: TRBV7-8
j_call: TRBJ1-2
cdr3_aa: CASSLVLGTGNGYTF

v_call: TRBV18
j_call: TRBJ2-7
cdr3_aa: CASSPAGIQYEQYF

v_call: TRBV7-2
j_call: TRBJ2-2
cdr3_aa: CASSPQGTANTGELFF

v_call: TRBV28
j_call: TRBJ1-5
cdr3_aa: CASSLAGSNQPQHF

v_call: TRBV3-1/TRBV3-2
j_call: TRBJ2-4
cdr3_aa: CASSQGWAQGKNIQYF

v_call: TRBV28
j_call: TRBJ2-1
cdr3_aa: CASSSPRTILNEQFF

v_call: TRBV13
j_call: TRBJ2-7
cdr3_aa: CASSLGGRVAEQYF

v_call: TRBV6-1
j_call: TRBJ2-2
cdr3_aa: CASSVRPWGGGKGTGELFF

v_call: TRBV2
j_call: TRBJ2-7
cdr3_aa: CASDGDMIYEQYF

v_call: TRBV15
j_call: TRBJ1-1
cdr3_aa: CATSRDFQGDGTEAFF

v_call: TRBV30
j_call: TRBJ1-5
cdr3_aa: CAWSRDTGFGQPQHF

v_call: TRBV15
j_call: TRBJ1-2
cdr3_aa: CATSRGQGAVYGYTF

v_call: TRBV4-2
j_call: TRBJ2-6
cdr3_aa: CASSQGLTGGIGANVLTF

v_call: TRBV7-2
j_call: TRBJ1-5
cdr3_aa: CASSFTGTGGTSNQPQHF

v_call: TRBV5-1
j_call: TRBJ2-5
cdr3_aa: CASSPDRLGTQYF

v_call: TRBV27
j_call: TRBJ1-5
cdr3_aa: CASSLYAGGYQPQHF

v_call: TRBV3-1/TRBV3-2
j_call: TRBJ2-1
cdr3_aa: CASSQRLASSYNEQFF

v_call: TRBV6-5
j_call: TRBJ2-7
cdr3_aa: CASLGQDNDEQYF

v_call: TRBV4-3
j_call: TRBJ1-1
cdr3_aa: CASSQDPLTGRTEAFF

v_call: TRBV6-4
j_call: TRBJ2-1
cdr3_aa: CASSEHGGSSYNEQFF

v_call: TRBV6-5
j_call: TRBJ2-2
cdr3_aa: CASSYSQRGNTGELFF

v_call: TRBV6-6
j_call: TRBJ2-7
cdr3_aa: CASSRGGAGVYEQYF

v_call: TRBV28
j_call: TRBJ1-2
cdr3_aa: CASSLPPLTGTYGYTF

v_call: TRBV27
j_call: TRBJ1-4
cdr3_aa: CASRPVGATNEKLFF

v_call: TRBV7-9
j_call: TRBJ1-1
cdr3_aa: CASRVESKQGAFF

v_call: TRBV5-1
j_call: TRBJ2-1
cdr3_aa: CASSSQAGGLGEQFF

v_call: TRBV7-9
j_call: TRBJ2-5
cdr3_aa: CASSFTSGGTQETQYF

v_call: TRBV14
j_call: TRBJ1-4
cdr3_aa: CASSQGTGGLGNEKLFF

v_call: TRBV28
j_call: TRBJ2-7
cdr3_aa: CASSHRVGAYEQYF

v_call: TRBV5-1
j_call: TRBJ2-1
cdr3_aa: CASSFRTSGGAAVLHEQFF

v_call: TRBV18
j_call: TRBJ1-5
cdr3_aa: CASSPRAGTGPAQPQHF

v_call: TRBV5-5
j_call: TRBJ1-1
cdr3_aa: CASSPRGTAEAFF

v_call: TRBV29-1
j_call: TRBJ2-5
cdr3_aa: CSFRTSGETQYF

v_call: TRBV15
j_call: TRBJ1-3
cdr3_aa: CATSGRTGLIGNTIYF

v_call: TRBV5-4
j_call: TRBJ1-1
cdr3_aa: CASSRDRAQNTEAFF

v_call: TRBV27
j_call: TRBJ2-2
cdr3_aa: CASRHQGGGTGELFF

v_call: TRBV7-3
j_call: TRBJ2-5
cdr3_aa: CASSLGQGVTQETQYF

v_call: TRBV7-8
j_call: TRBJ2-1
cdr3_aa: CASSLTLVSEQFF

v_call: TRBV11-3
j_call: TRBJ2-1
cdr3_aa: CASTQSLGTGDYNEQFF

v_call: TRBV3-1/TRBV3-2
j_call: TRBJ1-5
cdr3_aa: CASSRGRTSNQPQHF

v_call: TRBV5-6
j_call: TRBJ1-6
cdr3_aa: CASSLRGAPYNSPLHF

v_call: TRBV13
j_call: TRBJ1-1
cdr3_aa: CASSARTGQKDTEAFF

v_call: TRBV3-1/TRBV3-2
j_call: TRBJ1-1
cdr3_aa: CASSTSRRGAEAFF

v_call: TRBV28
j_call: TRBJ2-3
cdr3_aa: CASSSGLAGSRLDTQYF

v_call: TRBV19
j_call: TRBJ1-2
cdr3_aa: CASSSLPRRVNYGYTF

v_call: TRBV9
j_call: TRBJ1-3
cdr3_aa: CASSVDRGTSGNTIYF